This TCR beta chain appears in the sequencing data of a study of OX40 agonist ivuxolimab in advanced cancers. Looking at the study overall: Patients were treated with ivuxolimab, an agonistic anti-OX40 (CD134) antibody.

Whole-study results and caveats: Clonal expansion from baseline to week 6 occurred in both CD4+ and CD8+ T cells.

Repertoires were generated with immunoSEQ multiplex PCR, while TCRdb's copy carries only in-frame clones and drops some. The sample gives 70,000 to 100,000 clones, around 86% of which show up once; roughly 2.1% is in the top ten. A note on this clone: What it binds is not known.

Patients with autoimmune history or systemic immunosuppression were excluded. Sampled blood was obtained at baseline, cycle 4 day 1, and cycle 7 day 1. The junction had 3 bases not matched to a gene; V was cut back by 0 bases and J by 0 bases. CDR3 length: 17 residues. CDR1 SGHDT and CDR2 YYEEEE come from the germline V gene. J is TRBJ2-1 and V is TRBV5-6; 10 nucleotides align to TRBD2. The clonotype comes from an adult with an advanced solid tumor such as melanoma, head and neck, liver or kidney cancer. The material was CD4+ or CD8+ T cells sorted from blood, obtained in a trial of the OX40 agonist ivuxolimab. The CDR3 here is CASSLGASGSSYNEQFF. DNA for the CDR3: TGTGCCAGCAGCTTGGGGGCTAGCGGGAGCTCCTACAATGAGCAGTTCTTC.